The sequence of this T cell receptor beta chain was determined in a study of identical twins (dated by TCRdb to 2016 to 2017). Regarding the complete study: The study deep-sequenced TCR alpha and beta repertoires from monozygotic twins, unrelated adults of various ages and cord blood to test whether fetal clonotypes persist. Replicate twin experiments were performed at different times using different library preparation protocols to rule out contamination.

General study outcomes and caveats: In monozygotic twins, out-of-frame TCR alpha sharing was systematically underestimated by recombination models, although the models agreed with sharing between unrelated individuals. Compared with coincidental sharing between unrelated individuals, out-of-frame TCR alpha sequences shared between twins showed an excess of sequences with low generation probability. Because the same donors could not be followed over many years, the conclusions relied on cross-sectional statistical analysis. In beta out-of-frame sequences, excess twin sharing was weaker, because having fewer shared sequences lowered the signal-to-noise ratio. Zero-insertion analyses could be partly confounded by invariant T cells such as MAIT and iNKT, though diverse VJ usage argued against such confounding for most clonotypes. Abundant cord blood beta clonotypes had fewer insertions, young adult naive repertoires showed a similar but weaker trend, and memory repertoires showed no such trend.

All donors were healthy Caucasians. The twin cohort comprised three pairs of female monozygotic twins, all aged roughly 18 to 30 years. RNA for TCR libraries was isolated from peripheral blood mononuclear cells. The germline V gene (reference sequence) specifies LNHDA as CDR1 and SQIVND as CDR2. From cysteine to phenylalanine, the CDR3 is 17 amino acids long. Only CDR3 DNA is held: 51 bases, read in frame from base 1. V lost 9 bases and J lost 9 bases; the stretch between them is 29 bases long. With respect to this clonotype: The specificity of this receptor is unknown. Base qualities are not recorded, but no much larger clone differs from it by a single base.

The method behind the library was 5' RACE. Sequencing instrument: Illumina HiSeq 2000. Template switching introduced a universal primer binding site; the final cDNA contained a unique molecular identifier, enabling accurate counting of TCR cDNA molecules. Specific primers in the conserved constant-segment region were used to synthesize first-strand cDNA for TCR alpha and beta chains. To control for contamination, every cDNA library carried two barcodes: a SMART-Mk sample barcode plus Illumina barcodes. TruSeq adapter sequences along with Illumina sample barcodes were introduced in two successive PCR steps. Sequencing of the TCR alpha and beta cDNA libraries was done on the Illumina HiSeq platform using custom primers. In the source study's methods: MiGEC was used to process raw reads and extract unique molecular identifiers, and MiXCR was used to find CDR3 positions. For each individual, recombination models were inferred using an EM algorithm with the repgenHMM and IGoR tools. The analysis of shared clonotypes was done with the tcR package in R, with sharing normalized by the product of cloneset sizes. To study raw recombination free of thymic and clonal selection effects, out-of-frame nonproductive sequences were analyzed. TCRdb trimmed public reads at Q25 via fastp, called clones via MiXCR and kept in-frame beta chains. Merged by CDR3 protein, the rows form single entries marked with the most common genes and DNA. In this record, the V and J calls reflect TCRdb's handling and not the investigators' own analysis. The sample profile shows about 890,000 distinct CDR3 sequences; 9% to 15% of them were found once. Jointly, the top ten make up roughly 1.6% of the sample.

Another study also made use of these data, one on yellow fever vaccine responses in identical twins. According to the second study: The T cell response to vaccination in identical twins was reported by the authors to appear partly convergent and partly personalized. In the study, vaccine-responding T cell clones were precisely tracked in identical twins.

The sample consisted of PBMCs. The chain is encoded by TRBV19 joined to TRBJ2-2; 6 matching bases give a weak D call of TRBD2. The source is a woman under 30 in good health. The DNA is as follows: TGTGCCAGCCGACGGGGGAGAGGGGACCGAAAAGAGCGGGAGCTGTTTTTT. This encodes CASRRGRGDRKERELFF.